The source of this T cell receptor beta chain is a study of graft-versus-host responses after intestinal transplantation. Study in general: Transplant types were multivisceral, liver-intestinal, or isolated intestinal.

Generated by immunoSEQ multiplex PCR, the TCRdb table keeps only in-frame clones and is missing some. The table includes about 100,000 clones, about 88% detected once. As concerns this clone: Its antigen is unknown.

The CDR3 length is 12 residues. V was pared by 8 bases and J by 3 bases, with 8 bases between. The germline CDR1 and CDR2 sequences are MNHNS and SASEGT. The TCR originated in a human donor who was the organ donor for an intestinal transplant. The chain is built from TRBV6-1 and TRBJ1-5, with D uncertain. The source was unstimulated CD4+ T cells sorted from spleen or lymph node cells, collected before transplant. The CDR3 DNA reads TGTGCCAGCGGTTTAGTCAATCAGCCCCAGCATTTT. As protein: CASGLVNQPQHF.